The source of this TCR beta chain is a study of spatial heterogeneity in lung cancer. In the study overall: PBMC samples from follow-up, where available, were sequenced a median of around 22 months after resection. A consistent excess of beta-chain over alpha-chain sequences was detected. Raw reads contained each unique TCR and UMI combination more than ten times on average.

This clonotype turned up a few times. On each TCR cDNA molecule, a unique molecular identifier was present. TCRdb re-analysed the 5' RACE reads in MiXCR, keeping a single row per CDR3 protein. Of around 110,000 distinct CDR3 sequences listed, 12% are singletons. V was clipped by 2 bases and J by 8 bases; unmatched bases: 10. The CDR3 is made up of 15 amino acids. CDR1 and CDR2 (germline): MGHDK, SYGVNS. Time point specified: blood at routine non-recurrence follow-up after resection. Whole RNA came from tumor, nontumor lung or frozen PBMC and was sequenced without being sorted. Sequencing used PBMCs, obtained at follow-up. The clonotype comes from a male donor with early-stage non-small cell lung cancer. The rearrangement links TRBV25-1 to TRBJ1-2, with 8 bases aligning to TRBD1. The CDR3 spells CASSERTGRSDGYTF. The CDR3 DNA follows: TGTGCCAGCAGTGAACGGACAGGGCGATCGGACGGCTACACCTTC.